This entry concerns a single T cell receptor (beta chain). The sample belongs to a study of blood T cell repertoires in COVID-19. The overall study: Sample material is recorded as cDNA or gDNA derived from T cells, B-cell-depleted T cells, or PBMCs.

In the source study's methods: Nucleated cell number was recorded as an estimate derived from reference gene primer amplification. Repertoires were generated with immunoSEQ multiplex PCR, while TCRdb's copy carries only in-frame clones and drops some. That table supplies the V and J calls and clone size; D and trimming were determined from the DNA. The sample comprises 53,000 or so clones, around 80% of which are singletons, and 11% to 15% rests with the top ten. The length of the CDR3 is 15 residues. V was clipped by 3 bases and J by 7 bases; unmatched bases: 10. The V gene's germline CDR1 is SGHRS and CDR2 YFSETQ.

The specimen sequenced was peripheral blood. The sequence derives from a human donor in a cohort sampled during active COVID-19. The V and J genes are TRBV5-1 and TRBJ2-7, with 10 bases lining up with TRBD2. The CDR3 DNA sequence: TGCGCCAGCAGCTCCCCAGAAGCGGGAGGGCGGGAGCAGTACTTC. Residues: CASSSPEAGGREQYF.